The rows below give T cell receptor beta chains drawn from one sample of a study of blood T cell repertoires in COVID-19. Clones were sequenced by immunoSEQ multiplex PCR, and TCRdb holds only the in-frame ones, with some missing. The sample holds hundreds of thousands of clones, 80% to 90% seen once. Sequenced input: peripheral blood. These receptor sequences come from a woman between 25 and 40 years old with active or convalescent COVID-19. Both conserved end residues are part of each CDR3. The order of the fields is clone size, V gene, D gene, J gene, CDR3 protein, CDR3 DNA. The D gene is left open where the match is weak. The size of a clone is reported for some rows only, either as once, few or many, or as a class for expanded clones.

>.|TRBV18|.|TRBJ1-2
CASSATGDYYGYTF
TGTGCCAGCTCCGCGACAGGAGACTACTATGGCTACACCTTC
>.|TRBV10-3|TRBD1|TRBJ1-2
CAIRDRTGGLNYGYTF
TGTGCCATCAGGGATAGGACAGGGGGCCTGAACTATGGCTACACCTTC
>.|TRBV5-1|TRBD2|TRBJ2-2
CASSSGLADNTGELFF
TGCGCCAGCAGCTCCGGACTAGCGGATAATACCGGGGAGCTGTTTTTT
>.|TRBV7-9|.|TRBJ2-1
CASSLDMVASVRNEQFF
TGTGCCAGCAGCTTAGATATGGTGGCTAGCGTTCGCAATGAGCAGTTCTTC
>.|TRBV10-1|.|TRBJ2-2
CASSYRDPGELFF
TGCGCCAGCAGTTACAGGGATCCCGGGGAGCTGTTTTTT
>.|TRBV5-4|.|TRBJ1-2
CASSLAGRANYGYTF
TGTGCCAGCAGCTTGGCCGGCAGGGCCAACTATGGCTACACCTTC
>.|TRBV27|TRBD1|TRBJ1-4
CASSPGQGGPNEKLFF
TGTGCCAGCAGTCCCGGACAGGGGGGGCCTAATGAAAAACTGTTTTTT
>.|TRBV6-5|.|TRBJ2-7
CASRILGTHEQYF
TGTGCCAGCAGGATACTCGGGACTCACGAGCAGTACTTC
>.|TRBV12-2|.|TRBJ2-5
CASRLPPSGLARQETQYF
TGTGCAAGTCGCTTACCCCCCTCCGGACTAGCGAGACAAGAGACCCAGTACTTC
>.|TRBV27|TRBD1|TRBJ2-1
CASPGQGRLVNEQFF
TGTGCCAGCCCCGGACAGGGACGATTGGTGAATGAGCAGTTCTTC
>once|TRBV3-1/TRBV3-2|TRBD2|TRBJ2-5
CASSQVPAGGEETQYF
TGTGCCAGCAGCCAAGTGCCGGCGGGAGGGGAAGAGACCCAGTACTTC
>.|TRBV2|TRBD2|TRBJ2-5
CASRRGLAGKETQYF
TGTGCCAGCAGGAGAGGACTAGCGGGAAAAGAGACCCAGTACTTC
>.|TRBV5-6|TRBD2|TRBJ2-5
CASSSSGSSETQYF
TGTGCCAGCAGCTCTAGCGGGAGCTCGGAGACCCAGTACTTC
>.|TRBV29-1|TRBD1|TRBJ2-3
CSASEQGATDTQYF
TGCAGCGCCTCAGAACAGGGGGCCACAGATACGCAGTATTTT
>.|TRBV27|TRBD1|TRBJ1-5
CASSGTVHSNQPQHF
TGTGCCAGCAGCGGGACAGTCCATAGCAATCAGCCCCAGCATTTT
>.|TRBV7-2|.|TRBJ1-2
CASSLAQYYGYTF
TGTGCCAGCAGCTTAGCACAGTACTATGGCTACACCTTC
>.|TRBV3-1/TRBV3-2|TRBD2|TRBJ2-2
CASSPGTSEAGELFF
TGTGCCAGCAGCCCGGGGACTAGCGAGGCCGGGGAGCTGTTTTTT
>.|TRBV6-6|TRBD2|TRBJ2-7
CASSYRSSGIYEQYF
TGTGCCAGCAGTTACAGGTCTAGCGGGATTTACGAGCAGTACTTC
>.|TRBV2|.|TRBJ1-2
CASSESGESGYTF
TGTGCCAGCAGTGAATCAGGGGAGTCCGGCTACACCTTC
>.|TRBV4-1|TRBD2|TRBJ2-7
CASSQDIMTSSEQYF
TGCGCCAGCAGCCAAGATATAATGACTAGCAGCGAGCAGTACTTC
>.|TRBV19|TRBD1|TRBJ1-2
CASSMAGSRRGLYGYTF
TGTGCCAGTAGTATGGCTGGTTCGCGCAGGGGGCTGTATGGCTACACCTTC
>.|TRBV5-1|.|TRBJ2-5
CASSPELETQYF
TGCGCCAGCAGCCCGGAGTTAGAGACCCAGTACTTC
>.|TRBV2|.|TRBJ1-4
CASSEGGLRAEKLFF
TGTGCCAGCAGTGAAGGGGGACTGCGGGCTGAAAAACTGTTTTTT
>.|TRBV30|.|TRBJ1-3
CAWSGLTGSGNTIYF
TGTGCCTGGAGTGGTTTGACAGGCTCTGGAAACACCATATATTTT
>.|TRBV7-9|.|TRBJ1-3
CASSLGRAGNTIYF
TGTGCCAGCAGCCTGGGCAGGGCTGGAAACACCATATATTTT
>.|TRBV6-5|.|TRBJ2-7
CASITGFPTYEQYF
TGTGCCAGCATAACGGGGTTTCCAACGTACGAGCAGTACTTC
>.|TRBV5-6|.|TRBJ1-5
CASSHGRSGQPQHF
TGTGCCAGCAGCCATGGGAGGTCAGGGCAGCCCCAGCATTTT